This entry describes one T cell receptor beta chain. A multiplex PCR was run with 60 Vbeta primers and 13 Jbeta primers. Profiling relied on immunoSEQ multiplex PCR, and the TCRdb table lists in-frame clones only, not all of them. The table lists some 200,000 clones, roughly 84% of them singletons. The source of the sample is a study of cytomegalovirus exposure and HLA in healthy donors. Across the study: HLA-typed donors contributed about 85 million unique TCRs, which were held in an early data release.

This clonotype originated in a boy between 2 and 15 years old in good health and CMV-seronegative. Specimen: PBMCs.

CDR3 DNA: TGTGCCAGCAGTCGCGACTGTGAAGCTTTCTTT. Its protein product is CASSRDCEAFF. The chain is built from TRBV6-5 and TRBJ1-1, with D uncertain. Germline V gives CDR1 MNHEY, CDR2 SVGAGI. This CDR3 has 11 amino acids. The V end was cut by 5 bases, the J end by 7 bases, with 8 bases between.